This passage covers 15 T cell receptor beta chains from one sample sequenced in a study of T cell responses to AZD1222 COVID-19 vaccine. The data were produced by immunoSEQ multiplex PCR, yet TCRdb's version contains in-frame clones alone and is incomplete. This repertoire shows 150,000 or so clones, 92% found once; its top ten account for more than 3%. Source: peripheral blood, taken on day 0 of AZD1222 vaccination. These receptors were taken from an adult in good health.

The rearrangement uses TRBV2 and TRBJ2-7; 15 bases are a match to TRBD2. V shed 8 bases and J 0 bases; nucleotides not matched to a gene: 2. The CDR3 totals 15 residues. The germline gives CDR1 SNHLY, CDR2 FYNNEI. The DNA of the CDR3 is TGTGCCAGCGGACTAGCGGGAGGGTCCTCCTACGAGCAGTACTTC. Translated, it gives CASGLAGGSSYEQYF. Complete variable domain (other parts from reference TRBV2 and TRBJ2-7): EPEVTQTPSHQVTQMGQEVILRCVPISNHLYFYWYRQILGQKVEFLVSFYNNEISEKSEIFDDQFSVERPDGSNFTLKIRSTKLEDSAMYFCASGLAGGSSYEQYFGPGTRLTVT.

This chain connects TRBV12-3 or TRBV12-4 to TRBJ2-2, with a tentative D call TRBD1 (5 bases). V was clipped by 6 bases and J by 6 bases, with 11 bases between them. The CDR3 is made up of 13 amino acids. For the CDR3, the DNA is TGTGCCAGCAGCAGCGACAGCCCCGGGGAGCTGTTTTTT. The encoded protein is CASSSDSPGELFF.

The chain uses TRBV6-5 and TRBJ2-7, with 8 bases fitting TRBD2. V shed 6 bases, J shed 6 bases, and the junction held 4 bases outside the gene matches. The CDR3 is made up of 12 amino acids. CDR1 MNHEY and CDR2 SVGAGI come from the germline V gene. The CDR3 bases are TGTGCCAGCAGGGGACTAGTAAGCGAGCAGTACTTC. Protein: CASRGLVSEQYF.

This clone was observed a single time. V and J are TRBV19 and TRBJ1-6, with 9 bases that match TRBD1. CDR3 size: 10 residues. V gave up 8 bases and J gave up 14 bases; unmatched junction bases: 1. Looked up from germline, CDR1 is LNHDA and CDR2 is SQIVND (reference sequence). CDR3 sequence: CASGTGTLHF. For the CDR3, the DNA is TGTGCCAGTGGGACAGGGACCCTCCACTTT.

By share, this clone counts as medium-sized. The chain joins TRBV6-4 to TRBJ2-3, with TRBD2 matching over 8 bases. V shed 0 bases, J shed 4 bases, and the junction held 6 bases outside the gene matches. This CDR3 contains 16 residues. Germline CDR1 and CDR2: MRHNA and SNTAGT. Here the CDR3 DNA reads TGTGCCAGCAGTGACTCAGCGGGAGATAAGGCAGATACGCAGTATTTT. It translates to CASSDSAGDKADTQYF.

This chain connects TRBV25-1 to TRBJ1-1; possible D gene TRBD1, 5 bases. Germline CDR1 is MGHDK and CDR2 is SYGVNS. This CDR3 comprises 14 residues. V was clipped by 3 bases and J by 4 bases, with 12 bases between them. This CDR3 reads CASSDGVGTTEAFF. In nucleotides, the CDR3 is TGTGCCAGCAGTGACGGGGTCGGGACCACTGAAGCTTTCTTT.

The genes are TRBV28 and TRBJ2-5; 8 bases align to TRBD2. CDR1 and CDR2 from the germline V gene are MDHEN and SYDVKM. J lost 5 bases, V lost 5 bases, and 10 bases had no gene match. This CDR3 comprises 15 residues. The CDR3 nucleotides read TGTGCCAGCAGTACCCCCGGGGGGGGAGGTGAGACCCAGTACTTC. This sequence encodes CASSTPGGGGETQYF. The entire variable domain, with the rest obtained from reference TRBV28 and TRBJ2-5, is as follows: DVKVTQSSRYLVKRTGEKVFLECVQDMDHENMFWYRQDPGLGLRLIYFSYDVKMKEKGDIPEGYSVSREKKERFSLILESASTNQTSMYLCASSTPGGGGETQYFGPGTRLLVL.

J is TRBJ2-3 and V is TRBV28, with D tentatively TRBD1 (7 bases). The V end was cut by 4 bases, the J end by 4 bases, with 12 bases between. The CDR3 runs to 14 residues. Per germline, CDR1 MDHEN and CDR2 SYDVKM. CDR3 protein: CASSYGGGADTQYF. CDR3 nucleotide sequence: TGTGCCAGCAGTTATGGAGGGGGCGCAGATACGCAGTATTTT.

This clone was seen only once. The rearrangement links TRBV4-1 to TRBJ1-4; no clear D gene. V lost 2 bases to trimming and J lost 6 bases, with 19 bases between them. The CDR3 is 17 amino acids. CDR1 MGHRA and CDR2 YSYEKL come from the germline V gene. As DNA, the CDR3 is TGCGCCAGCAGCCAATTGACCTCCGGTCGCGGGGATGAAAAACTGTTTTTT. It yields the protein CASSQLTSGRGDEKLFF.

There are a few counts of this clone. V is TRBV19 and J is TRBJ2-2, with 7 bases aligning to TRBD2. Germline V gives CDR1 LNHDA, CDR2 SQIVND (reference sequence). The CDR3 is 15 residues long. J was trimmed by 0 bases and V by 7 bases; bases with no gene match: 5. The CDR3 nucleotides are TGTGCCAGTAAGTCGGGAGGTCCGAACACCGGGGAGCTGTTTTTT. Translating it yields CASKSGGPNTGELFF.

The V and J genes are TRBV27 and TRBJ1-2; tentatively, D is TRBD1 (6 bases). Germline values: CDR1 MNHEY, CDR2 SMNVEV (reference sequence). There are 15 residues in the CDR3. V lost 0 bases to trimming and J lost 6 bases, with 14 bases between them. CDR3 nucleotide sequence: TGTGCCAGCAGTTTATCAGTCGGGTCAGGGGATGGCTACACCTTC. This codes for CASSLSVGSGDGYTF.

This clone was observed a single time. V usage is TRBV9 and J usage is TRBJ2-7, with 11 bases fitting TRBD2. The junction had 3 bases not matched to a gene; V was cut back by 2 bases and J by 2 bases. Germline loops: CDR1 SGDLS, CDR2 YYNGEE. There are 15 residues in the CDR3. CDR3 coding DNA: TGTGCCAGCAGCGTGACTAGCGGGGCAACCTACGAGCAGTACTTC. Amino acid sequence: CASSVTSGATYEQYF.

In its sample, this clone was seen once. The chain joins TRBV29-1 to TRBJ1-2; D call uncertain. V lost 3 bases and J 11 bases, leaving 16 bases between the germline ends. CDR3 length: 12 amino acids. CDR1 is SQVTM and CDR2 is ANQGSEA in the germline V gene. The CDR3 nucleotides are TGCAGCGTTGAGAAAACCCCAATCCTTTACACCTTC. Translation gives CSVEKTPILYTF.

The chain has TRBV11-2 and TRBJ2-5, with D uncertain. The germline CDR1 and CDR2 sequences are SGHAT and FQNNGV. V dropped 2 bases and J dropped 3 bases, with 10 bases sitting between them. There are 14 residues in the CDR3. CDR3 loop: CASSLLRSKETQYF. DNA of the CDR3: TGTGCCAGCAGCTTACTTAGGTCCAAAGAGACCCAGTACTTC.

Here the CDR3 DNA reads TGTGCCAGTAGCCCCGGGGCCTCAGATACGCAGTATTTT. Translated: CASSPGASDTQYF. The rearrangement joins TRBV19 to TRBJ2-3; either TRBD1 or TRBD2 may fit D (5 bases each). This CDR3 comprises 13 residues. The V and J ends lost 6 bases and 4 bases respectively, with 11 bases between them. Germline CDR1 and CDR2: LNHDA and SQIVND (reference sequence).